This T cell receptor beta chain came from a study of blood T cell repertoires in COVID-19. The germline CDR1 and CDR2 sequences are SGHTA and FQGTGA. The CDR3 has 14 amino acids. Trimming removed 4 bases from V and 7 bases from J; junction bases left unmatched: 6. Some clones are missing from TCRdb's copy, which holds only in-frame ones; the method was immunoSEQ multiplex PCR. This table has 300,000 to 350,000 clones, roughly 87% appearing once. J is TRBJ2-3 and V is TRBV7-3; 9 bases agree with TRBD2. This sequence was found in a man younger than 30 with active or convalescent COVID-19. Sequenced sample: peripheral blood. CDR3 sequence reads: CASSSGTSYNTQYF. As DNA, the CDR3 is TGTGCCAGCAGCTCCGGGACTAGCTATAATACGCAGTATTTT.